Described below is a single TCR beta chain sequence and its context. These data originate in a study of tumor T cells in aggressive B-cell lymphoma. Germline assignment: CDR1 SGHAT and CDR2 FQNNGV. Trimming pared 5 bases from V and 2 bases from J, leaving 10 bases between. The CDR3 sequence is 13 residues long. The assay was immunoSEQ multiplex PCR, and TCRdb's table has in-frame clones only and misses some. The table records fewer than 7,000 clones, roughly 87% of them present only once. Sequences were obtained from tumor tissue. The rearrangement uses TRBV11-2 and TRBJ2-7, with a tentative D call TRBD1 (5 bases). The receptor comes from an adult with diffuse large B cell lymphoma. The CDR3 sequence: CASSRNRPYEQYF. The DNA for the CDR3 is TGTGCCAGCAGCCGGAACAGGCCCTACGAGCAGTACTTC.